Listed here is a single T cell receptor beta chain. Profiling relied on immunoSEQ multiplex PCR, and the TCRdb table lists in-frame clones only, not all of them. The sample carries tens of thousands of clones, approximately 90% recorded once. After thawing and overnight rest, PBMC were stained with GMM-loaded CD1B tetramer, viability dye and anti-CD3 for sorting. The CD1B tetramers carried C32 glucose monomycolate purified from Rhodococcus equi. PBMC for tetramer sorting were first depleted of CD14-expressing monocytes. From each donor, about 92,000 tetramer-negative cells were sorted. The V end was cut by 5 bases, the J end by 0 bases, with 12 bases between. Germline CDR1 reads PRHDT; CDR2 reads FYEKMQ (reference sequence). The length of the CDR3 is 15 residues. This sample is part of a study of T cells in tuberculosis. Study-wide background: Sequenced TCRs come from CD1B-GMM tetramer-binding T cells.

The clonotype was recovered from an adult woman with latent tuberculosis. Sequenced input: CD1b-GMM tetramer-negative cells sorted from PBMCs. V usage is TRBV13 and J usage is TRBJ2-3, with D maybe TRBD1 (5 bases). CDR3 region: CASSATGTSTDTQYF. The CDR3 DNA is TGTGCCAGCAGCGCCACAGGAACTAGCACAGATACGCAGTATTTT.